The 31 T cell receptor beta chains below were found in one sample sequenced in a study of T cell responses to AZD1222 COVID-19 vaccine. TCRdb keeps only in-frame clones here, not all; method: immunoSEQ multiplex PCR. The sample has 140,000 to 150,000 clones, 85% to 95% seen once; the top ten hold 9% to 15%. The sample in question was peripheral blood, obtained after recovery from COVID-19. The receptors derive from an adult who had recovered from COVID-19.

The chain's CDR3 is CASSLGGRGQPQHF. CDR3 bases: TGTGCCAGCTCACTTGGGGGCAGGGGTCAGCCCCAGCATTTT. The J gene is TRBJ1-5, the V gene TRBV18; perhaps TRBD1 as D (6 bases). Deletions cut 4 bases from V and 6 bases from J, with 13 bases between. CDR1 is KGHSH, CDR2 LQKENI, per germline. The CDR3 has 14 residues. The whole variable domain, remainder taken from reference TRBV18 and TRBJ1-5, is NAGVMQNPRHLVRRRGQEARLRCSPMKGHSHVYWYRQLPEEGLKFMVYLQKENIIDESGMPKERFSAEFPKEGPSILRIQQVVRGDSAAYFCASSLGGRGQPQHFGDGTRLSIL.

This chain uses TRBV11-2 with TRBJ2-3, with TRBD2 matching 8 bases. The CDR3 has 15 residues. The V gene end was trimmed by 5 bases and the J gene end by 3 bases; junction bases not matched to a gene: 7. Germline CDR1 and CDR2: SGHAT and FQNNGV. The CDR3 DNA is TGTGCCAGCAGCAAGCAACTAGCGGTAACAGATACGCAGTATTTT. Residues: CASSKQLAVTDTQYF.

The chain employs TRBV6-1 and TRBJ2-3, with 8 bases that match TRBD2. The germline V gene has CDR1 MNHNS and CDR2 SASEGT. This CDR3 has 14 residues. The V and J ends lost 2 bases and 6 bases, in that order; junction bases with no gene match: 4. The CDR3 sequence: CASSERAGVDTQYF. DNA of the CDR3: TGTGCCAGCAGTGAACGAGCGGGAGTGGATACGCAGTATTTT.

The V call is TRBV7-9, the J call TRBJ1-3; 7 bases are a match to TRBD1. The V and J ends lost 4 bases and 0 bases, in that order; junction bases with no gene match: 3. Germline V gene data show CDR1 as SEHNR and CDR2 as FQNEAQ (reference sequence). The CDR3 is 15 amino acids. CDR3 DNA sequence: TGTGCCAGCAGCTGGGACAGAGTCTCTGGAAACACCATATATTTT. Translation gives CASSWDRVSGNTIYF.

The V and J genes are TRBV24-1 and TRBJ2-3; 12 bases line up with TRBD2. The V segment lost 1 base and the J segment 5 bases; nucleotides outside the gene matches: 3. CDR3 length: 16 residues. Germline values: CDR1 KGHDR, CDR2 SFDVKD. The CDR3 reads CATSDFGLAGKDTQYF. The CDR3 region has the DNA TGTGCCACCAGTGATTTTGGACTAGCGGGAAAAGATACGCAGTATTTT.

This rearrangement joins TRBV4-1 to TRBJ1-6, with 10 bases that match TRBD1. The CDR3 consists of 16 residues. Trimming took 5 bases from V and 9 from J; bases not matched to a gene: 10. Germline values: CDR1 MGHRA, CDR2 YSYEKL. CDR3 bases: TGCGCCAGCAGCGAGACCGGGACAGGGGATATTTCACCCCTCCACTTT. Translating gives CASSETGTGDISPLHF.

The CDR3: CASNGGTTNTEAFF. In DNA, the CDR3 is TGCGCCAGCAACGGGGGGACCACGAACACTGAAGCTTTCTTT. The V call is TRBV5-1, the J call TRBJ1-1; possible D gene TRBD1, 5 bases. The CDR3 runs to 14 residues. The V gene lost 6 bases and the J gene lost 1 base, with 13 bases spanning the gap. Looked up from germline, CDR1 is SGHRS and CDR2 is YFSETQ.

V usage is TRBV30 and J usage is TRBJ1-4, with D maybe TRBD1 (5 bases). Germline V gives CDR1 GTSNPN, CDR2 SVGIG (reference sequence). This CDR3 has 11 amino acids. The germline V and J ends were trimmed by 1 base and 13 bases, with 10 bases remaining between them. The CDR3 protein is CAWSGQTVLFF. In DNA form, the CDR3 reads TGTGCCTGGAGTGGGCAGACAGTACTGTTTTTT.

The chain recombines TRBV11-3 with TRBJ2-2; no definite D call. Trimming removed 0 bases from V and 2 bases from J, with 10 bases in between. Germline V lookup: CDR1 SGHNT, CDR2 YENEEA. The CDR3 runs to 16 residues. The CDR3 loop is CASSLDGQVNTGELFF. As DNA, the CDR3 is TGTGCCAGCAGCTTAGATGGGCAGGTCAACACCGGGGAGCTGTTTTTT.

The CDR3, as DNA: TGTGCCATCAGTGAGTCGTGGACTAGCGGAAACTTAGCCAAAAACATTCAGTACTTC. The encoded protein is CAISESWTSGNLAKNIQYF. This chain connects TRBV10-3 to TRBJ2-4; TRBD2 matches at 10 bases. V shed 0 bases and J 0 bases; nucleotides not matched to a gene: 8. The CDR3 extends over 19 amino acids. CDR1 ENHRY and CDR2 SYGVKD come from the germline V gene.

The J gene is TRBJ2-1, the V gene TRBV24-1; D gene uncertain. Trimming took 0 bases from V and 9 from J, leaving 8 bases between them. The CDR3 spans 13 residues. Per the germline V gene, CDR1 is KGHDR and CDR2 is SFDVKD. CDR3 residues: CATSDLPASEQFF. CDR3 nucleotide sequence: TGTGCCACCAGTGATTTGCCAGCGAGTGAGCAGTTCTTC.

The chain uses TRBV27 and TRBJ1-3; D might be TRBD1 (5 bases). Trimming stripped 5 bases from V and 2 bases from J, with 13 bases between. This CDR3 spans 15 amino acids. Germline V gene lookup returns CDR1 MNHEY and CDR2 SMNVEV (reference sequence). The CDR3 nucleotides are TGTGCCAGCAGTACAAGACAGTGGGCTGGAAACACCATATATTTT. Translating gives CASSTRQWAGNTIYF.

The chain combines TRBV6-5 with TRBJ1-1, with TRBD1 as a possible D gene (6 bases). The V and J ends lost 6 bases and 3 bases respectively, with 17 bases between them. The germline V gene has CDR1 MNHEY and CDR2 SVGAGI. The CDR3 runs to 15 residues. CDR3 loop: CASRYAGGRDTEAFF. CDR3 nucleotides: TGTGCCAGCAGGTACGCTGGGGGGCGGGACACTGAAGCTTTCTTT.

The chain has TRBV3-1 (or the pseudogene TRBV3-2) and TRBJ1-5; maybe TRBD1 (5 bases). From germline, CDR1 is LGHDT and CDR2 YNNKEL (reference sequence). Trimming removed 2 bases at V and 4 bases at J, with 12 bases between. The CDR3 consists of 15 residues. The CDR3 loop reads CASSQSGGGNQPQHF. For the CDR3, the DNA is TGTGCCAGCAGCCAATCAGGTGGGGGAAATCAGCCCCAGCATTTT.

The chain uses TRBV6-5 and TRBJ2-7; possible D gene TRBD1, 6 bases. V gave up 10 bases and J gave up 0 bases, with 16 bases separating them. Germline CDR1 and CDR2: MNHEY and SVGAGI. The CDR3 covers 14 residues. CDR3 sequence reads: CATSKNRDSYEQYF. CDR3 sequence (DNA): TGTGCCACCTCGAAAAACAGGGACTCCTACGAGCAGTACTTC.

This clone was detected once. The V gene is TRBV27, the J gene TRBJ1-5, with a tentative D call TRBD1 (5 bases). The CDR3 runs to 17 residues. Germline-derived CDR1 and CDR2 are MNHEY and SMNVEV (reference sequence). Trimming shortened V by 6 bases and J by 4 bases, and 22 bases separated the two germline ends. CDR3 in amino acids: CASSLLSPGIKNQPQHF. CDR3 nucleotide sequence: TGTGCCAGCAGCCTGCTGTCACCAGGGATTAAGAATCAGCCCCAGCATTTT.

V gene TRBV19 combines with J gene TRBJ1-5, with 8 bases lining up with TRBD1. The J segment lost 6 bases and the V segment lost 5 bases, leaving 15 bases of the junction unmatched. The length of the CDR3 is 17 residues. Per germline, CDR1 LNHDA and CDR2 SQIVND (reference sequence). Written as DNA, the CDR3 is TGTGCCAGTAGTCCGTTGGACAGGGAGGTGTATGGTCAGCCCCAGCATTTT. Its protein product is CASSPLDREVYGQPQHF.

This chain uses TRBV27 with TRBJ1-1, with a possible D match to TRBD1 (5 bases). From germline, CDR1 is MNHEY and CDR2 SMNVEV (reference sequence). CDR3 length: 13 residues. V was trimmed by 4 bases and J by 7 bases, leaving 13 bases between them. The chain's CDR3 is CASSSRTPREAFF. CDR3 in DNA: TGTGCCAGCAGTTCAAGGACACCACGTGAAGCTTTCTTT.

The chain uses TRBV12-3 or TRBV12-4 and TRBJ2-2; D remains ambiguous. The ends were cut back, 5 bases at V and 9 bases at J, with 13 bases in the middle. The CDR3 length is 13 residues. As DNA, the CDR3 is TGTGCCAGCAGTCTCGGCCTTAGGAGGGAGCTGTTTTTT. Translated: CASSLGLRRELFF.

Regarding this clone: The same CDR3 also results from other DNA sequences found in this sample. V and J are TRBV11-3 and TRBJ1-1, with 7 bases identical to TRBD1. The V segment lost 1 base and the J segment 1 base; nucleotides outside the gene matches: 0. The CDR3 is 14 amino acids. Germline assignment: CDR1 SGHNT and CDR2 YENEEA. CDR3 sequence reads: CASSLGQGNTEAFF. CDR3 bases: TGTGCCAGCAGCTTAGGACAGGGGAACACTGAAGCTTTCTTT.

CDR3 region: CASTSSGQETQYF. For the CDR3, the DNA is TGTGCCAGCACGTCTAGCGGGCAAGAGACCCAGTACTTC. This chain joins TRBV2 and TRBJ2-5, with TRBD2 matching 8 bases. The CDR3 covers 13 residues. Germline trimming cut 7 bases from V and 2 bases from J; bases unmatched to any gene: 3. Per germline, CDR1 SNHLY and CDR2 FYNNEI.

The chain carries TRBV25-1 and TRBJ2-7; 7 bases line up with TRBD2. The CDR3 is 15 residues long. J lost 1 base, V lost 3 bases, and 6 bases had no gene match. The V gene's germline CDR1 is MGHDK and CDR2 SYGVNS. CDR3 sequence: CASSDDRLASYEQYF. The CDR3 bases are TGTGCCAGCAGTGACGATCGACTAGCATCCTACGAGCAGTACTTC.

The chain combines TRBV10-3 with TRBJ2-7; 7 bases are a match to TRBD2. V trimming: 8 bases; J trimming: 1 base; junction bases outside the gene matches: 5. This CDR3 contains 13 residues. The germline V gene encodes CDR1 ENHRY and CDR2 SYGVKD. The CDR3 protein is CAIGGTISYEQYF. CDR3 nucleotide sequence: TGTGCCATCGGGGGGACTATTTCCTACGAGCAGTACTTC.

In DNA form, the CDR3 reads TGTGCCACCGGACTAGCGGGGACAAACACAGATACGCAGTATTTT. It specifies CATGLAGTNTDTQYF. V gene TRBV10-3 combines with J gene TRBJ2-3; the match to TRBD2 covers 12 bases. The CDR3 has 15 amino acids. Germline V lookup: CDR1 ENHRY, CDR2 SYGVKD. The trim removed 10 bases at V and 2 bases at J, leaving 7 bases unmatched.

The V call is TRBV6-2 or TRBV6-3, the J call TRBJ2-7, with D possibly being TRBD2 (6 bases). The V gene's germline CDR1 is MNHEY and CDR2 SVGEGT. The CDR3 runs 14 residues. V lost 2 bases to trimming and J lost 2 bases, with 10 bases between them. The CDR3 region is CASSYAAGPYEQYF. CDR3 DNA: TGTGCCAGCAGTTACGCGGCGGGACCCTACGAGCAGTACTTC.

The rearrangement uses TRBV6-1 and TRBJ2-7; 12 nucleotides line up with TRBD1. V was pared by 2 bases and J by 5 bases, with 4 bases of the junction left unmatched. Germline CDR1 and CDR2: MNHNS and SASEGT. The CDR3 length is 15 residues. Here the CDR3 reads CASSEWGTGGDEQYF. Here the CDR3 DNA reads TGTGCCAGCAGTGAATGGGGGACAGGGGGCGACGAGCAGTACTTC.

The chain joins TRBV18 to TRBJ2-7; 8 bases match TRBD1. The trim removed 5 bases at V and 3 bases at J, leaving 6 bases unmatched. Germline-derived CDR1 and CDR2 are KGHSH and LQKENI. The CDR3 runs 14 residues. CDR3 DNA sequence: TGTGCCAGCTCATCGGGACAGGTCGTCTACGAGCAGTACTTC. It codes for CASSSGQVVYEQYF.

V usage is TRBV11-2 and J usage is TRBJ1-2; TRBD1 is a possible D gene (6 bases). Germline V CDR1 and CDR2: SGHAT, FQNNGV. CDR3 length equals 14 residues. V dropped 1 base and J dropped 2 bases, with 8 bases sitting between them. CDR3 bases: TGTGCCAGCAGCTTAGGGCAGGGGAACTATGGCTACACCTTC. Protein product: CASSLGQGNYGYTF.

This chain links TRBV2 with TRBJ2-7; tentatively, D is TRBD2 (7 bases). The CDR3 has 16 residues. V gave up 6 bases and J gave up 2 bases, with 20 bases separating them. Germline CDR1 reads SNHLY; CDR2 reads FYNNEI. CDR3 in DNA: TGTGCCAGCAGCCCATGGGGGCGGGAGCGACCCTACGAGCAGTACTTC. It yields the protein CASSPWGRERPYEQYF.

The chain combines TRBV2 with TRBJ1-2, with 11 positions matching TRBD1. The length of the CDR3 is 16 residues. Germline V gene sequence: CDR1 SNHLY, CDR2 FYNNEI. Trimming took 4 bases from V and 4 from J; bases not matched to a gene: 8. The CDR3: CASSGTRDRGSYGYTF. The CDR3 nucleotides are TGTGCCAGCAGTGGGACCCGGGACAGGGGGTCCTATGGCTACACCTTC. Filled out from reference TRBV2 and TRBJ1-2, the complete variable domain reads EPEVTQTPSHQVTQMGQEVILRCVPISNHLYFYWYRQILGQKVEFLVSFYNNEISEKSEIFDDQFSVERPDGSNFTLKIRSTKLEDSAMYFCASSGTRDRGSYGYTFGSGTRLTVV.

This clone was detected a few times. The chain has TRBV2 and TRBJ1-2, with D uncertain. This CDR3 has 13 amino acids. V lost 4 bases and J lost 4, with 10 bases in between. CDR1 is SNHLY and CDR2 is FYNNEI in the germline V gene. CDR3 region: CASSGRVGYGYTF. The DNA of the CDR3 is TGTGCCAGCAGTGGGCGCGTTGGCTATGGCTACACCTTC. The complete variable domain, with remaining parts taken from reference TRBV2 and TRBJ1-2, reads EPEVTQTPSHQVTQMGQEVILRCVPISNHLYFYWYRQILGQKVEFLVSFYNNEISEKSEIFDDQFSVERPDGSNFTLKIRSTKLEDSAMYFCASSGRVGYGYTFGSGTRLTVV.